What follows describes a single T cell receptor (beta chain). Its antigen is unknown. No qualities accompany the bases; no much larger clone lies one base away. Library preparation was by the immunoSEQ multiplex PCR assay. Here the immuneACCESS table is served through TCRdb, limited to in-frame sequences with V and J called. Missing clones are a known gap in these copies; in checked studies unresolved V genes cover under half, and the rest lacks a known reason. This sample holds under 85,000 clones; approximately 90% were observed only once. The ten largest clones capture roughly 1.5% of the sample. This sample is part of a study of T cell changes during pregnancy in multiple sclerosis (dated 2019 in TCRdb). Regarding the study in general: In women with multiple sclerosis, the researchers looked at how the T cell repertoire shifted as pregnancy progressed.

Trimming takes 8 bases off V and 0 bases off J; junction bases not matched to a gene: 6. The CDR3, from cysteine to phenylalanine, totals 14 residues. The entry retains the CDR3 DNA only, 42 bases that are in frame from base 1. CDR1 and CDR2, per the germline V gene (reference sequence), are LNHDA and SQIVND. The receptor's source is a female donor with multiple sclerosis, enrolled in a pregnancy study. The V and J genes are TRBV19 and TRBJ1-2, and TRBD1 aligns with 7 junction nucleotides. The source material was peripheral blood, sampled in the third trimester of pregnancy. The nucleotide sequence is TGTGCCAGTGCCCGGGACAGCACTAACTATGGCTACACCTTC. Translated, this is CASARDSTNYGYTF.